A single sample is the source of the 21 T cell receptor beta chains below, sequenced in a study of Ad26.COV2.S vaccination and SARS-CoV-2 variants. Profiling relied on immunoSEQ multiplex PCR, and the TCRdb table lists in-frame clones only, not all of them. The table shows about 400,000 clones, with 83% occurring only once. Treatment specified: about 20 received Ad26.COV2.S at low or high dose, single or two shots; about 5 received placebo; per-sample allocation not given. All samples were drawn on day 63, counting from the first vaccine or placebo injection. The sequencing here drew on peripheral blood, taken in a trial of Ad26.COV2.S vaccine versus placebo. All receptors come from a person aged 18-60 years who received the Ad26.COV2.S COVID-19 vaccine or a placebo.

For the CDR3, the DNA is TGTGCCAGCAGCCGCTGGGGGGGCGAGACCCAGTACTTC. Translation: CASSRWGGETQYF. The chain combines TRBV5-8 with TRBJ2-5; D may be TRBD2 (7 bases). The V and J ends lost 4 bases and 5 bases respectively, with 12 bases between them. The germline gives CDR1 SGHTS, CDR2 YDEGEE. This CDR3 has 13 amino acids.

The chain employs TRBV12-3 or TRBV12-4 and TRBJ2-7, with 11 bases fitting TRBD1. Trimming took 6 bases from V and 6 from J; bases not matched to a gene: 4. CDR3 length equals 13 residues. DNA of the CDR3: TGTGCCAGCAGGGGGACAGGGGGTGGCGAGCAGTACTTC. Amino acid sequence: CASRGTGGGEQYF.

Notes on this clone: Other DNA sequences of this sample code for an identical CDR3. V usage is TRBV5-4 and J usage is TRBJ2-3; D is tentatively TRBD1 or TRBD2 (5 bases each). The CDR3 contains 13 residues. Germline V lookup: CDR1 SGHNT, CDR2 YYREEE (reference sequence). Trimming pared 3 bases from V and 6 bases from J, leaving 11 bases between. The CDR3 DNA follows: TGTGCCAGCAGCTCGACGGGGCCGGATACGCAGTATTTT. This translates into CASSSTGPDTQYF.

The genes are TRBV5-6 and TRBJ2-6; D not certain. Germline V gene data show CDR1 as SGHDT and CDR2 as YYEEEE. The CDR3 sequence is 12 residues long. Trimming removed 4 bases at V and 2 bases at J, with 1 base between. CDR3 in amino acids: CASSPGANVLTF. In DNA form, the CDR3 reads TGTGCCAGCAGCCCTGGGGCCAACGTCCTGACTTTC. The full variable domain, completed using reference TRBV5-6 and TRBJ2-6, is DAGVTQSPTHLIKTRGQQVTLRCSPKSGHDTVSWYQQALGQGPQFIFQYYEEEERQRGNFPDRFSGHQFPNYSSELNVNALLLGDSALYLCASSPGANVLTFGAGSRLTVL.

CDR3 sequence: CASSRTNRRNTEAFF. CDR3 nucleotides: TGTGCCAGCAGCCGAACCAACAGGCGGAACACTGAAGCTTTCTTT. This chain joins TRBV13 and TRBJ1-1; D is perhaps TRBD1 (5 bases). Germline CDR1 is PRHDT and CDR2 is FYEKMQ (reference sequence). V was cut by 5 bases and J by 1 base, with 14 bases left in between. This CDR3 comprises 15 residues.

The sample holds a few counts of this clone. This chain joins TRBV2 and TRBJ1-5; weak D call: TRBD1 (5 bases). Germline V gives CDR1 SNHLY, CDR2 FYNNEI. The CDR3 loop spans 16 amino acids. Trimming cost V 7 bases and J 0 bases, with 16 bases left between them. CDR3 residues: CASTPGGTSSNQPQHF. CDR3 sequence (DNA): TGTGCCAGCACCCCTGGGGGGACCTCTAGCAATCAGCCCCAGCATTTT.

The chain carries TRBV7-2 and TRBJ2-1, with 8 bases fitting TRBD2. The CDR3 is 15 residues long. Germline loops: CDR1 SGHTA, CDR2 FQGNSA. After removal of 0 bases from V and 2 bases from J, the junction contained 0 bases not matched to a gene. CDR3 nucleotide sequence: TGTGCCAGCAGCTTAGCTAGCGGGGCCTACAATGAGCAGTTCTTC. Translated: CASSLASGAYNEQFF.

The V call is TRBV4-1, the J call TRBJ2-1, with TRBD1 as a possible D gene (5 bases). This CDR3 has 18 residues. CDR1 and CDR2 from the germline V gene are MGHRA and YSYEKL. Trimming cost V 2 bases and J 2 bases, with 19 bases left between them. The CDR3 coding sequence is TGCGCCAGCAGCCAACCTAACTACAGGCGCCCTGCCTACAATGAGCAGTTCTTC. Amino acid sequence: CASSQPNYRRPAYNEQFF.

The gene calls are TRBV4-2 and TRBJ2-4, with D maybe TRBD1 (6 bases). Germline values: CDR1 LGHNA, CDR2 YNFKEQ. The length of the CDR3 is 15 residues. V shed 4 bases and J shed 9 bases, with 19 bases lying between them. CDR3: CASSPEGEGSGIQYF. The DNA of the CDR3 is TGTGCCAGCAGCCCAGAGGGGGAAGGTTCGGGCATTCAGTACTTC.

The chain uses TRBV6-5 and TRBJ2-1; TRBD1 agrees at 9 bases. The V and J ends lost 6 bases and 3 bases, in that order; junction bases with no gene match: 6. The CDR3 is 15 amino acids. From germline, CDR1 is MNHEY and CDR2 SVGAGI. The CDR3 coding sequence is TGTGCCAGCAGGACTACAGGGGGCGGCTACAATGAGCAGTTCTTC. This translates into CASRTTGGGYNEQFF.

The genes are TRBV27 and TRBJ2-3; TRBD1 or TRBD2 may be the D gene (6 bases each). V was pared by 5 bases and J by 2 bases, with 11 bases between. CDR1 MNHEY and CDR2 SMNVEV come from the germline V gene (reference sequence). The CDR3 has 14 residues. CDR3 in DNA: TGTGCCAGCAGTCTAAGGGGGGTCACAGATACGCAGTATTTT. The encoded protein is CASSLRGVTDTQYF.

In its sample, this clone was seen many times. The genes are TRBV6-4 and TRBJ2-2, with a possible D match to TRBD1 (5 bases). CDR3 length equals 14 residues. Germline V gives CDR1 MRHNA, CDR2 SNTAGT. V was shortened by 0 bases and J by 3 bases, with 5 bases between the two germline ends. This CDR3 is CASSDSGDTGELFF. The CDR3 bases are TGTGCCAGCAGTGACTCAGGGGACACCGGGGAGCTGTTTTTT.

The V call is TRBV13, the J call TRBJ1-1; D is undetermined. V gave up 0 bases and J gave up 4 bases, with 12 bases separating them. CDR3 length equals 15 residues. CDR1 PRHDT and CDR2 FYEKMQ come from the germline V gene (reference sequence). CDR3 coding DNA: TGTGCCAGCAGCTTAGGCGACATCGGAGCCACTGAAGCTTTCTTT. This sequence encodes CASSLGDIGATEAFF.

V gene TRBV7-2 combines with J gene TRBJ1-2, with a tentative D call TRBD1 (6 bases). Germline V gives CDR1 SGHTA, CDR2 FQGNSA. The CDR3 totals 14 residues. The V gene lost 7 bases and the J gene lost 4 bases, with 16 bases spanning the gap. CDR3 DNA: TGTGCCAGCACCGCCACCACAGGGACCTATGGCTACACCTTC. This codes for CASTATTGTYGYTF.

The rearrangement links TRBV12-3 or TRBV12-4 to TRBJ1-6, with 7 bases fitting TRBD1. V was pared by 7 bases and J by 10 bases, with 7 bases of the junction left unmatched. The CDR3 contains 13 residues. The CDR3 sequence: CASNVGQDSPLHF. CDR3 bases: TGTGCCAGCAACGTAGGACAGGACTCACCCCTCCACTTT.

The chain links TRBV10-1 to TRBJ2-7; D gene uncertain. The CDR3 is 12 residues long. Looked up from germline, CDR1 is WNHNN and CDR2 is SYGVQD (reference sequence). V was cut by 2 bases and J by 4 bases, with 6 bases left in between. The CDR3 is CASSEALYEQYF. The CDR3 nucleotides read TGCGCCAGCAGTGAGGCCTTATACGAGCAGTACTTC.

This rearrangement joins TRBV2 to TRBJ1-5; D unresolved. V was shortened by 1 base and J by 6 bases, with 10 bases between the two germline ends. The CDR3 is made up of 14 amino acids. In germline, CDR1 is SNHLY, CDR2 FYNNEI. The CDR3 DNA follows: TGTGCCAGCAGTGAAGTGGGTTCGGGTCAGCCCCAGCATTTT. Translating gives CASSEVGSGQPQHF.

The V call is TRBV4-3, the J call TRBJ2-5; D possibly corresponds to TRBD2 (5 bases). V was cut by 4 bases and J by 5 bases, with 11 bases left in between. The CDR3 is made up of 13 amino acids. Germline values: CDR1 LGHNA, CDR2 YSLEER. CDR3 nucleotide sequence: TGCGCCAGCAGCCCCAACAGAGGGGAGACCCAGTACTTC. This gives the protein CASSPNRGETQYF.

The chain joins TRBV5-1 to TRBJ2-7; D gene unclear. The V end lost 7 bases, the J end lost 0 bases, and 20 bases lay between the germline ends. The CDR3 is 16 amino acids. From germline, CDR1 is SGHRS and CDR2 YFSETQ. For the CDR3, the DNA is TGCGCCAGCCGCCCCATGAGGCTGTCCAGCTCCTACGAGCAGTACTTC. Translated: CASRPMRLSSSYEQYF.

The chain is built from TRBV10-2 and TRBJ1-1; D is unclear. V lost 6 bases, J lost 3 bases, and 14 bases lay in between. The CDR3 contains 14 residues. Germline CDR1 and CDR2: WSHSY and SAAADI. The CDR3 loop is CASRFHSGHTEAFF. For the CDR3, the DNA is TGCGCCAGCAGGTTTCACAGCGGACACACTGAAGCTTTCTTT.

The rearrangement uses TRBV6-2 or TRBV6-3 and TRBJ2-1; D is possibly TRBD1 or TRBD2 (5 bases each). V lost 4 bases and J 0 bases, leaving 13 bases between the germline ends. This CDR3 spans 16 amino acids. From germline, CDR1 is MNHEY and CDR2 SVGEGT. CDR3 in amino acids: CASSSWGSSSYNEQFF. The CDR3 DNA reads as TGTGCCAGCAGTTCGTGGGGGTCAAGCTCCTACAATGAGCAGTTCTTC.